The rows below give T cell receptor delta chains drawn from one sample of a study of Vδ1+ human thymocytes. TCRdb reanalyzed the multiplex PCR reads using CATT. The table includes roughly 76,000 delta-chain clones, approximately 34% detected once. Sequencing was performed on Vdelta1+ gamma-delta thymocytes from the thymus. These receptors came from a boy younger than two who had congenital heart surgery. Both conserved end residues are part of each CDR3. D genes are given only for firm matches. Not every row has a clone size; where given, it reads once, few, many or a size class.

size	V	J	D	CDR3	DNA
-	TRDV1	TRDJ1	TRDD2	CALGSPRLSYAQPYTDKLIF	TGTGCTCTTGGGTCTCCTCGCCTTTCCTACGCTCAGCCCTACACCGATAAACTCATCTTT
-	TRDV1	TRDJ1	-	CALGEPPGPLTTDKLIF	TGTGCTCTTGGGGAACCCCCGGGTCCCCTCACCACCGATAAACTCATCTTT
few	TRDV1	TRDJ1	TRDD3	CALGERSTGGYWDTDKLIF	TGTGCTCTTGGGGAACGTAGTACTGGGGGATATTGGGACACCGATAAACTCATCTTT
-	TRDV1	TRDJ1	TRDD3	CALGTPVLGDSGPSDKLIF	TGTGCTCTTGGGACACCCGTACTGGGGGATTCGGGGCCGTCGGATAAACTCATCTTT
-	TRDV1	TRDJ1	TRDD3	CALGDLEGTSGGYRYTDKLIF	TGTGCTCTTGGGGACCTGGAAGGGACTTCTGGGGGATACCGGTACACCGATAAACTCATCTTT
few	TRDV1	TRDJ1	TRDD3	CALGEGVRCPNPSEKYWGIPDKLIF	TGTGCTCTTGGGGAAGGTGTAAGGTGTCCTAACCCGTCCGAGAAGTACTGGGGGATACCGGATAAACTCATCTTT
few	TRDV1	TRDJ1	-	CALGEPGFDWGPYTDKLIF	TGTGCTCTTGGGGAGCCGGGGTTTGATTGGGGGCCCTACACCGATAAACTCATCTTT
-	TRDV1	TRDJ2	-	CALGENPPSYSEGGYRGLTAQLFF	TGTGCTCTTGGGGAAAATCCCCCTTCCTACTCAGAGGGGGGATACAGGGGATTGACAGCACAACTCTTCTTT
-	TRDV1	TRDJ1	-	CALGPRLIYTDKLIF	TGTGCTCTTGGGCCACGTCTCATTTACACCGATAAACTCATCTTT
few	TRDV1	TRDJ1	TRDD3	CALGGPLYRGLGGWTDKLIF	TGTGCTCTTGGGGGACCCCTATACCGTGGGCTGGGGGGTTGGACCGATAAACTCATCTTT
-	TRDV1	TRDJ1	TRDD3	CALGSSTGGYQGTDKLIF	TGTGCTCTTGGGTCAAGTACTGGGGGATACCAGGGTACCGATAAACTCATCTTT
once	TRDV1	TRDJ1	-	CALGETKLGGRRYTDKLIF	TGTGCTCTTGGGGAAACCAAACTTGGGGGCCGTCGGTACACCGATAAACTCATCTTT
-	TRDV1	TRDJ1	-	CALGELNPRGPSTDKLIF	TGTGCTCTTGGGGAACTGAACCCTAGAGGCCCAAGCACCGATAAACTCATCTTT
-	TRDV1	TRDJ1	TRDD2	CALGEQHSYGVLVLYTDKLIF	TGTGCTCTTGGGGAACAACATTCCTACGGGGTACTGGTGCTGTACACCGATAAACTCATCTTT
-	TRDV1	TRDJ1	-	CALGAPPWPSHKLIF	TGTGCTCTTGGGGCTCCCCCATGGCCTAGTCATAAACTCATCTTT
-	TRDV1	TRDJ1	-	CALGSFAFVRVYTDKLIF	TGTGCTCTTGGGTCCTTTGCCTTCGTAAGGGTGTACACCGATAAACTCATCTTT
-	TRDV1	TRDJ1	TRDD3	CALGELFATTAGGYGPDKLIF	TGTGCTCTTGGGGAACTCTTCGCCACTACCGCTGGGGGATACGGTCCCGATAAACTCATCTTT